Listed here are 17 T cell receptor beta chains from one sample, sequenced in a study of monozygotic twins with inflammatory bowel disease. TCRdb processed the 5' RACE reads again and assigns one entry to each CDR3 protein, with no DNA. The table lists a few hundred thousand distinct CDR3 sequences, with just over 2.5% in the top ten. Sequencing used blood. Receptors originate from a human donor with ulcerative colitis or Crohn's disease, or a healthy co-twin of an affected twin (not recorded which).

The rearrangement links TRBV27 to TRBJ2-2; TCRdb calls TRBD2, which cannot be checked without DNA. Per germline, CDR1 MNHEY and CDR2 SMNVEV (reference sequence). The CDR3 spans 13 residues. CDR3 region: CASSWLAAGELFF.

This chain's CDR3 is CASSDGVSYYEQYF. V is TRBV2 and J is TRBJ2-7. The CDR3 sequence is 14 residues long. The V gene's germline CDR1 is SNHLY and CDR2 FYNNEI. Drawing the rest from reference TRBV2 and TRBJ2-7, the complete variable domain is EPEVTQTPSHQVTQMGQEVILRCVPISNHLYFYWYRQILGQKVEFLVSFYNNEISEKSEIFDDQFSVERPDGSNFTLKIRSTKLEDSAMYFCASSDGVSYYEQYFGPGTRLTVT.

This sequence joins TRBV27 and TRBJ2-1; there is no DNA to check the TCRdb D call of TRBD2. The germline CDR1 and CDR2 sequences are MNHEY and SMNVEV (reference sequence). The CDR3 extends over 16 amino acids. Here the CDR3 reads CASSVPTSLSYNEQFF.

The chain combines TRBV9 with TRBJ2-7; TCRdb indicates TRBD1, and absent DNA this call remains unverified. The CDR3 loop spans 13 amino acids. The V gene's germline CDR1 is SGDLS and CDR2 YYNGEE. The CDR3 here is CASSVGDRYEQYF.

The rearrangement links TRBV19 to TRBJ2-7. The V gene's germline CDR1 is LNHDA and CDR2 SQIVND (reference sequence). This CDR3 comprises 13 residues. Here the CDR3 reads CASSIRRGPEQYF.

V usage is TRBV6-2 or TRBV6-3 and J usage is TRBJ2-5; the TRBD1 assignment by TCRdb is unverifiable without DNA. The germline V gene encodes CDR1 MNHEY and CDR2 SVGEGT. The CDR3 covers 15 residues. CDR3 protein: CASSYVGHTGETQYF.

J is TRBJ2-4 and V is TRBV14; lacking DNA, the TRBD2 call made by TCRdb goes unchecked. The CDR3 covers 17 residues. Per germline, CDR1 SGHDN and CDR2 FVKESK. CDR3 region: CASSNPGPELAKNIQYF. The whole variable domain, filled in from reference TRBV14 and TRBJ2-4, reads EAGVTQFPSHSVIEKGQTVTLRCDPISGHDNLYWYRRVMGKEIKFLLHFVKESKQDESGMPNNRFLAERTGGTYSTLKVQPAELEDSGVYFCASSNPGPELAKNIQYFGAGTRLSVL.

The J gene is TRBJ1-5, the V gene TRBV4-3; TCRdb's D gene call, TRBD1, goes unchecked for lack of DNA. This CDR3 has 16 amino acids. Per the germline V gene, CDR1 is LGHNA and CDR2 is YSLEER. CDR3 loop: CASSQELQGFYQPQHF.

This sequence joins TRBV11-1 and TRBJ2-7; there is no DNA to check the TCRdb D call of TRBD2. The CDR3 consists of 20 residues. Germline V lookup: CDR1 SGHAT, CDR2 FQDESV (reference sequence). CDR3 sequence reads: CASSLAPFTSGGASSYEQYF.

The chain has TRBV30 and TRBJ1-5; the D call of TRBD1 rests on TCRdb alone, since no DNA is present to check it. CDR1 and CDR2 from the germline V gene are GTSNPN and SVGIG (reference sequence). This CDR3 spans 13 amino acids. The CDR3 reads CAWADQGDQPQHF.

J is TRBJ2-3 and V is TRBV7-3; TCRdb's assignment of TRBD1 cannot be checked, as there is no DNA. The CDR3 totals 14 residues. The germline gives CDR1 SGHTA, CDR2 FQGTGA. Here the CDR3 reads CASSLSWTSGTQYF.

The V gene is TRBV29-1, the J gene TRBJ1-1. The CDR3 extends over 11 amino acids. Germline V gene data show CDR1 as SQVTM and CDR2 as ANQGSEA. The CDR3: CSVVEPTEAFF. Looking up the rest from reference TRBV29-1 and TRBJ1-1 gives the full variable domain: SAVISQKPSRDICQRGTSLTIQCQVDSQVTMMFWYRQQPGQSLTLIATANQGSEATYESGFVIDKFPISRPNLTFSTLTVSNMSPEDSSIYLCSVVEPTEAFFGQGTRLTVV.

CDR3 region: CSAPALTGAFTAFF. V gene TRBV20-1 combines with J gene TRBJ1-1; lacking DNA, the TRBD1 call made by TCRdb goes unchecked. The CDR3 runs to 14 residues. From germline, CDR1 is DFQATT and CDR2 SNEGSKA (reference sequence).

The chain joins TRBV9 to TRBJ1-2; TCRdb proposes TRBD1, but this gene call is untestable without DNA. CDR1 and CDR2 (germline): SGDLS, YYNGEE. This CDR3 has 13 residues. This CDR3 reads CASSVGPRDGYTF.

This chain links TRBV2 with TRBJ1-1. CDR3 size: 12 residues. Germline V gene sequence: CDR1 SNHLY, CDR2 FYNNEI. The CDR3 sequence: CASIESRGGAFF.

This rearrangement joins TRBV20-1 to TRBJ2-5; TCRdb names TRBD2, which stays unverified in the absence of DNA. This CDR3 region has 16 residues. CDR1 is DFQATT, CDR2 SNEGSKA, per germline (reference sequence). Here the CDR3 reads CSASTWTSGGRETQYF.

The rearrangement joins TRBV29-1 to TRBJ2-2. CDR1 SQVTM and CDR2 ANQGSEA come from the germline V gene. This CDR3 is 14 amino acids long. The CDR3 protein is CSVVGQTNTGELFF.